These 8 T cell receptor beta chains share one sample of origin, sequenced in a study of regulatory T cells in long-lasting Graves disease. The time point: newly diagnosed GD, antithyroid drugs for less than 3 months. With RNA extracted from PBMCs as input, the TCR library was made. TCR beta libraries were built with iRepertoire HTBI primers and Arm-PCR of CDR3 regions. TCRdb reprocessed the multiplex PCR reads with MiXCR, giving one entry per CDR3 protein. The data show roughly 440,000 distinct CDR3 sequences, 15% to 20% seen once. This same sample was also part of a study on T cells in Graves' hyperthyroidism and ophthalmopathy.

This specimen was peripheral blood mononuclear cells (PBMCs), taken at new diagnosis, from a patient treated with antithyroid drugs. The receptors were sampled from a woman under 30 with Graves disease.

Ten or more counts support this clonotype. The chain has TRBV2 and TRBJ1-1; D possibly corresponds to TRBD1 (6 bases). Trimming stripped 4 bases from V and 5 bases from J, with 17 bases between. The germline V gene has CDR1 SNHLY and CDR2 FYNNEI. The CDR3 is 15 residues long. The CDR3 DNA is TGTGCCAGCAGTGGGAGGGTGGGGGCTAAAACTGAAGCTTTCTTT. This translates into CASSGRVGAKTEAFF. Full variable domain (missing parts from reference TRBV2 and TRBJ1-1): EPEVTQTPSHQVTQMGQEVILRCVPISNHLYFYWYRQILGQKVEFLVSFYNNEISEKSEIFDDQFSVERPDGSNFTLKIRSTKLEDSAMYFCASSGRVGAKTEAFFGQGTRLTVV.

The chain joins TRBV28 to TRBJ1-2; D is possibly TRBD1 (6 bases). V shed 3 bases and J shed 6 bases, with 11 bases lying between them. This CDR3 is built from 13 residues. Germline V gives CDR1 MDHEN, CDR2 SYDVKM. The CDR3 bases are TGTGCCAGCAGTTTGGGGGCAGGGGATGGCTACACCTTC. Protein: CASSLGAGDGYTF.

This clonotype was seen ten or more times. CDR3: CASSPPGASGRGVNEQFF. The CDR3 bases are TGTGCCAGCAGTCCCCCTGGGGCTAGCGGGAGGGGCGTCAATGAGCAGTTCTTC. The chain couples TRBV28 to TRBJ2-1; 12 bases line up with TRBD2. The ends lost 5 bases at V and 6 bases at J; junction bases unmatched: 14. The CDR3 covers 18 residues. Per the germline V gene, CDR1 is MDHEN and CDR2 is SYDVKM. Full variable domain (remainder filled in from reference TRBV28 and TRBJ2-1): DVKVTQSSRYLVKRTGEKVFLECVQDMDHENMFWYRQDPGLGLRLIYFSYDVKMKEKGDIPEGYSVSREKKERFSLILESASTNQTSMYLCASSPPGASGRGVNEQFFGPGTRLTVL.

The rearrangement links TRBV10-3 to TRBJ2-4; no reliable D call. V lost 7 bases, J lost 5 bases, and 15 bases lay in between. Germline assignment: CDR1 ENHRY and CDR2 SYGVKD. The CDR3 totals 14 residues. CDR3 coding DNA: TGTGCCATCATAAGTCGGCACGCAGAAAACATTCAGTACTTC. This translates into CAIISRHAENIQYF.

This clonotype was seen only a few times. The rearrangement links TRBV7-2 to TRBJ1-5; D gene ambiguous. CDR3 length: 15 residues. Germline V gene lookup returns CDR1 SGHTA and CDR2 FQGNSA. V was shortened by 1 base and J by 3 bases, with 10 bases between the two germline ends. CDR3 loop: CASSLVRTANQPQHF. For the CDR3, the DNA is TGTGCCAGCAGCTTAGTCCGAACAGCCAATCAGCCCCAGCATTTT.

The chain employs TRBV5-5 and TRBJ1-1; 8 bases are shared with TRBD1. The CDR3 totals 13 residues. Per germline, CDR1 SGHKS and CDR2 YYEKEE (reference sequence). V was pared by 0 bases and J by 6 bases, with 1 base of the junction left unmatched. The CDR3: CASSLAGGSEAFF. The CDR3 DNA reads TGTGCCAGCAGCTTGGCAGGGGGCTCTGAAGCTTTCTTT.

The V gene is TRBV29-1, the J gene TRBJ2-7; 7 positions match TRBD2. CDR1 SQVTM and CDR2 ANQGSEA come from the germline V gene. V dropped 7 bases and J dropped 6; count of bases not matched to a gene: 12. The CDR3 is made up of 13 amino acids. The CDR3 region has the DNA TGCAGCGCCTCCGGGACTACAGTTATCGAGCAGTACTTC. Its translation is CSASGTTVIEQYF.

For this clonotype: This may be a read error, as it is one base from a much larger clone. The chain uses TRBV19 and TRBJ2-3; 7 nucleotides align to TRBD2. CDR1 and CDR2 (germline): LNHDA, SQIVND (reference sequence). The CDR3 runs to 17 residues. CDR3 sequence reads: CASSIWPRRELTDMQYF. The DNA of the CDR3 is TGTGCCAGTAGTATATGGCCTCGGCGGGAGCTGACAGATATGCAGTATTTT.